The T cell receptor beta chain under discussion was sequenced for a study of CD8+CD57+ T cells in acquired aplastic anemia. The overall study: The sorted CD4+ and CD8+ cells yielded an average around 3 ug of DNA. General observations from the study: Controls did not differ significantly from patients in CD8+ Simpson's diversity.

The V gene end was trimmed by 0 bases and the J gene end by 0 bases; junction bases not matched to a gene: 4. The CDR3 is 16 residues long. From germline, CDR1 is MNHEY and CDR2 SMNVEV (reference sequence). Using genomic DNA as the template, TCR beta VDJ and CDR3 profiling was carried out. TCRdb re-called the reads with MiXCR, one entry per CDR3 protein. Counted here are under 200,000 distinct CDR3 sequences, about 50% occurring once; the ten biggest clones make up 30% to 40%. Points on this clonotype: What it binds is unknown.

Sequenced patients had shown CD8+CD57+ cell expansion by flow cytometry. V is TRBV27 and J is TRBJ2-7; TRBD1 aligns across 8 bases. The clonotype comes from a human donor with aplastic anemia. What was sequenced was sorted CD4+, CD8+, or CD8+CD57+ T cells (not recorded which) from PBMCs. For the CDR3, the DNA is TGTGCCAGCAGTTTATCTCGGACAGGGAGCTCCTACGAGCAGTACTTC. Its translation: CASSLSRTGSSYEQYF.